The clone carrying this T cell receptor (beta chain) was seen a handful of times. What it binds is unknown. This sample is part of a study of T cell repertoires in cytomegalovirus infection. Study results and limitations: Within the response measured ex vivo, HLA-C-restricted CMV-specific TCR beta clonotypes were dominant.

CDR1 MNHEY and CDR2 SMNVEV come from the germline V gene (reference sequence). This CDR3 is 18 amino acids long. Trimming took 2 bases from V and 5 from J; bases not matched to a gene: 13. TCRdb itself ran the reads through MiXCR, one entry per CDR3 protein. The data contain roughly 920,000 distinct CDR3 sequences, around 32% of them singletons. The receptor was derived from a human donor in good health (CMV status not recorded). Some clones in this sample may be carry-over from other donors' samples. This material consisted of cultured CD8+ T cells from PBMCs, taken from culture after CMV antigen stimulation. This rearrangement joins TRBV27 to TRBJ1-5; 9 bases map to TRBD1. As DNA, the CDR3 is TGTGCCAGCAGTTTAACGGGATTTCCGGGACAGGGCTATCAGCCCCAGCATTTT. Protein: CASSLTGFPGQGYQPQHF.